Listed below are T cell receptor beta chains from one sample, sequenced in a study of blood T cell repertoires in COVID-19. TCRdb keeps only in-frame clones here, not all; method: immunoSEQ multiplex PCR. The sample shows roughly 34,000 clones, roughly nine tenths of them seen only once. Material for sequencing was peripheral blood. Every receptor here comes from a woman of 80 years or more with active or convalescent COVID-19. The CDR3 runs from the conserved cysteine through the conserved F or W. Each record gives: V gene, clone size, D gene, J gene, CDR3 protein, CDR3 DNA. A D gene is named only where the DNA matches it firmly. Not all rows give a size; the values are once, few, many and, for expanded clones, a class.

TRBV9,.,.,TRBJ2-3,CASSVALAPSTDTQYF,TGTGCCAGCAGCGTAGCTCTAGCCCCAAGCACAGATACGCAGTATTTT
TRBV7-8,.,TRBD2,TRBJ2-7,CASSADSGGAFEQYF,TGTGCCAGCAGCGCCGATAGCGGGGGGGCCTTCGAGCAGTACTTC
TRBV2,.,TRBD2,TRBJ2-1,CASSTSGGSNEQFF,TGTGCCAGCAGTACTAGCGGGGGGAGCAATGAGCAGTTCTTC
TRBV6-5,.,TRBD2,TRBJ2-1,CASSGRGSTEQFF,TGTGCCAGTTCAGGGAGGGGATCGACTGAGCAGTTCTTC
TRBV29-1,.,TRBD1,TRBJ2-2,CSVRQGIGELFF,TGCAGCGTTAGACAGGGGATCGGGGAGCTGTTTTTT
TRBV2,.,TRBD2,TRBJ2-3,CASSEALGLVGADTQYF,TGTGCCAGCAGTGAAGCGCTAGGACTAGTAGGTGCAGATACGCAGTATTTT
TRBV5-4,once,TRBD2,TRBJ2-5,CASSLRAGGTQETQYF,TGTGCCAGCAGCTTGCGGGCGGGGGGGACCCAAGAGACCCAGTACTTC
TRBV5-6,.,TRBD1,TRBJ1-1,CASSHTGGITEAFF,TGTGCCAGCAGCCATACAGGGGGCATCACTGAAGCTTTCTTT
TRBV7-9,.,TRBD1,TRBJ1-2,CASSLAGQRNYGYTF,TGTGCCAGCAGCTTAGCGGGACAGCGAAACTATGGCTACACCTTC
TRBV29-1,.,.,TRBJ1-2,CSEAGAGRKFYGYTF,TGCAGCGAAGCGGGGGCGGGTCGGAAGTTCTATGGCTACACCTTC
TRBV5-1,.,.,TRBJ1-1,CASSLEDRNTEAFF,TGCGCCAGCAGCTTGGAGGACAGAAACACTGAAGCTTTCTTT
TRBV21-1,.,.,TRBJ2-7,CASSKGLAGGRYEQYF,TGTGCCAGCAGCAAAGGACTAGCGGGGGGGAGGTACGAGCAGTACTTC
TRBV3-1/TRBV3-2,.,TRBD1,TRBJ2-7,CASSLGQVYEQYF,TGTGCCAGCAGCTTGGGACAGGTCTACGAGCAGTACTTC
TRBV7-9,.,TRBD2,TRBJ2-1,CASSFRTSGDNEQFF,TGTGCCAGCAGCTTTAGGACTAGCGGGGACAATGAGCAGTTCTTC
TRBV27,.,.,TRBJ1-2,CASSPKTGANYGYTF,TGTGCCAGCAGTCCCAAAACGGGGGCTAACTATGGCTACACCTTC
TRBV5-6,.,TRBD1,TRBJ2-7,CASSSWTGYEQYF,TGTGCCAGCAGCTCATGGACAGGTTACGAGCAGTACTTC
TRBV18,.,TRBD1,TRBJ1-5,CASSPFTGVEQPQHF,TGTGCCAGCTCACCGTTCACAGGGGTGGAGCAGCCCCAGCATTTT
TRBV7-7,.,TRBD2,TRBJ2-2,CASSSTSHPGELFF,TGTGCCAGCAGCTCGACTAGCCACCCCGGGGAGCTGTTTTTT
TRBV5-8,.,TRBD1,TRBJ1-4,CASSLAGRGRTNEKLFF,TGTGCCAGCAGCTTGGCCGGGAGGGGGCGAACTAATGAAAAACTGTTTTTT
TRBV5-1,.,TRBD1,TRBJ2-2,CASSDPGTGAFTGELFF,TGCGCCAGCAGCGATCCCGGGACAGGGGCTTTCACCGGGGAGCTGTTTTTT
TRBV5-1,.,.,TRBJ1-1,CASRQVGDTEAFF,TGCGCCAGCAGACAGGTCGGCGACACTGAAGCTTTCTTT
TRBV28,.,TRBD1,TRBJ1-6,CASSITGTAIFSLHF,TGTGCCAGCAGTATCACCGGGACAGCTATCTTCTCCCTCCACTTT
TRBV6-5,.,.,TRBJ1-2,CASSREGTRNYGYTF,TGTGCCAGCTCACGAGAGGGCACCCGAAACTATGGCTACACCTTC
TRBV12-3/TRBV12-4,.,.,TRBJ1-1,CATIEAQGTEAFF,TGTGCCACCATCGAGGCCCAGGGTACTGAAGCTTTCTTT
TRBV6-1,.,.,TRBJ2-5,CASSEGTGQETQYF,TGTGCCAGCAGTGAAGGAACAGGGCAAGAGACCCAGTACTTC
TRBV7-9,.,TRBD2,TRBJ2-1,CASSSWGGAAYNEQFF,TGTGCCAGCAGCTCTTGGGGGGGTGCCGCCTACAATGAGCAGTTCTTC
TRBV20-1,once,.,TRBJ2-7,CSASSGAYEQYF,TGCAGTGCTAGTTCGGGGGCCTACGAGCAGTACTTC
TRBV5-5,.,TRBD2,TRBJ2-7,CASTHSPGGSYEQYF,TGTGCCAGCACCCACTCGCCGGGGGGGTCCTACGAGCAGTACTTC
TRBV19,.,.,TRBJ1-1,CASSMKLDGITEAFF,TGTGCCAGTAGTATGAAGCTGGACGGGATCACTGAAGCTTTCTTT
TRBV16,.,.,TRBJ1-2,CASSQSQGSNYGYTF,TGTGCCAGCAGCCAGTCACAGGGTTCTAACTATGGCTACACCTTC
TRBV20-1,once,.,TRBJ2-2,CSASTDRNTGELFF,TGCAGTGCTAGTACAGATAGAAACACCGGGGAGCTGTTTTTT
TRBV11-2,.,.,TRBJ1-5,CASSHFNQPQHF,TGTGCCAGCAGCCACTTCAATCAGCCCCAGCATTTT
TRBV9,.,.,TRBJ2-7,CASSVGGSVYEQYF,TGTGCCAGCAGCGTAGGAGGGAGTGTGTACGAGCAGTACTTC
TRBV7-6,.,.,TRBJ2-5,CASSSRGRETQYF,TGTGCCAGCAGCTCCAGGGGTCGTGAGACCCAGTACTTC
TRBV30,.,.,TRBJ2-5,CAWSPPERGQETQYF,TGTGCCTGGAGTCCCCCCGAGAGGGGGCAAGAGACCCAGTACTTC
TRBV5-8,.,.,TRBJ1-4,CASTSRKTNEKLFF,TGTGCCAGCACCTCCAGGAAGACTAATGAAAAACTGTTTTTT
TRBV27,once,TRBD2,TRBJ2-1,CASSLWAGLLGYNEQFF,TGTGCCAGCAGCCTATGGGCGGGACTATTGGGCTACAATGAGCAGTTCTTC
TRBV11-3,once,.,TRBJ2-3,CASSLGSRTANTDTQYF,TGTGCCAGCAGCTTAGGATCCAGGACAGCTAACACAGATACGCAGTATTTT
TRBV6-1,.,TRBD1,TRBJ2-5,CASSEAAGQGAVKTQYF,TGTGCCAGCAGTGAAGCGGCTGGACAGGGGGCAGTTAAGACCCAGTACTTC
TRBV18,.,.,TRBJ2-2,CASSRQNAQNTGELFF,TGTGCCAGCTCCCGACAGAACGCCCAGAACACCGGGGAGCTGTTTTTT
TRBV4-1,.,TRBD1,TRBJ2-3,CASSQGRTGGADTQYF,TGCGCCAGCAGCCAAGGTAGGACAGGGGGCGCAGATACGCAGTATTTT
TRBV19,.,.,TRBJ2-7,CASSIVGQVYEQYF,TGTGCCAGTAGTATTGTGGGACAAGTCTACGAGCAGTACTTC
TRBV5-1,.,.,TRBJ2-5,CASSLGSPFSQYF,TGCGCCAGCAGCTTGGGTAGCCCATTTAGTCAGTACTTC
TRBV7-6,.,TRBD1,TRBJ2-7,CASSLRPGQGYEQYF,TGTGCCAGCAGCCTGAGACCGGGACAGGGCTACGAGCAGTACTTC
TRBV27,.,TRBD2,TRBJ2-5,CASSSSGLAGLLETQYF,TGTGCCAGCAGTTCCTCGGGACTAGCGGGGTTATTGGAGACCCAGTACTTC
TRBV5-1,.,TRBD2,TRBJ2-7,CASSSAGGRLYEQYF,TGCGCCAGCAGCTCGGCGGGGGGCAGACTTTACGAGCAGTACTTC
TRBV5-6,.,TRBD1,TRBJ1-5,CASSSQGVSNQPQHF,TGTGCCAGCAGTTCCCAGGGGGTTAGCAATCAGCCCCAGCATTTT
TRBV6-5,.,.,TRBJ2-3,CASSHTDTQYF,TGTGCCAGCAGTCACACAGATACGCAGTATTTT
TRBV30,.,TRBD2,TRBJ2-3,CACSAGGQDTQYF,TGTGCCTGCTCAGCGGGGGGGCAAGATACGCAGTATTTT
TRBV6-5,.,.,TRBJ2-7,CASSYGAQVGEQYF,TGTGCCAGCAGTTACGGGGCCCAGGTGGGCGAGCAGTACTTC
TRBV2,.,TRBD1,TRBJ1-1,CASRYGQAPNTEAFF,TGTGCCAGCAGGTACGGACAGGCCCCGAACACTGAAGCTTTCTTT
TRBV5-1,.,.,TRBJ1-2,CASNFGGLEAGYTF,TGCGCCAGCAACTTCGGGGGTTTAGAGGCCGGCTACACCTTC
TRBV11-2,once,TRBD1,TRBJ1-1,CASSLTGGTEAFF,TGTGCCAGCAGCCTCACAGGGGGCACTGAAGCTTTCTTT
TRBV11-2,.,TRBD1,TRBJ1-2,CASSTLVTGIYGYTF,TGTGCCAGCAGCACCCTGGTGACAGGGATCTATGGCTACACCTTC
TRBV5-1,.,TRBD1,TRBJ1-6,CASSRHGDRDSYNSPLHF,TGCGCCAGCAGCCGTCATGGGGACAGGGACTCCTATAATTCACCCCTCCACTTT
TRBV20-1,once,.,TRBJ2-7,CSAGWGREQYF,TGCAGTGCCGGGTGGGGGCGAGAGCAGTACTTC
TRBV27,.,.,TRBJ2-1,CATGSGLYNEQFF,TGTGCCACCGGAAGTGGACTGTACAATGAGCAGTTCTTC
TRBV11-2,.,TRBD1,TRBJ2-1,CASSKGQGSLNEQFF,TGTGCCAGCAGCAAGGGACAGGGCTCTCTCAATGAGCAGTTCTTC
TRBV20-1,.,.,TRBJ2-1,CSASRGGLPRDEQFF,TGCAGTGCTAGTAGGGGGGGACTCCCCAGGGATGAGCAGTTCTTC